The present entry profiles one T cell receptor (beta chain) with its context. The target antigen is unknown. This sample is drawn from a study of shared clonotypes between healthy human individuals. Study information: Donors, aged 18 to 49, were a couple of women and three men.

There are 14 residues in the CDR3. Germline lookup yields CDR1 SGHRS and CDR2 YFSETQ. V lost 1 base to trimming and J lost 10 bases, with 12 bases between them. Assay used: immunoSEQ multiplex PCR; TCRdb lists only in-frame clones, some missing. The sample includes about 1.1 million clones, 77% of them seen just once. Overall study results and limits: Naive CD4 clonotypes were shared across several donors at about 5%.

The V and J genes are TRBV5-1 and TRBJ1-6; no clear D gene. Sequencing input: memory CD4+ T cells from PBMCs. Described subset: CD45RA-negative fraction. This receptor was identified in a man between 18 and 29 years old in good health. Some clones in this sample may be carry-over from other donors' samples. CDR3 DNA sequence: TGCGCCAGCAGCTTGTTGGGGAGCGACTCACCCCTCCACTTT. Amino acid sequence: CASSLLGSDSPLHF.